Listed below are T cell receptor beta chains from one sample, sequenced in a study of T cell changes during pregnancy in multiple sclerosis. This table comes from immunoSEQ multiplex PCR, and its TCRdb copy is limited to in-frame clones, with some not included. The sample includes tens of thousands of clones, approximately 93% of them seen just once. Specimen: CD8+ T cells from peripheral blood mononuclear cells, collected in the second trimester of pregnancy. These receptors came from a female donor with multiple sclerosis, enrolled in a pregnancy study. Both conserved end residues are part of each CDR3. D genes are given only for firm matches. Expanded clones are given a class, and other clones once, few, many or no size at all.

v_call,d_call,clone_size,cdr3_length,j_call,cdr3_aa,cdr3_nt
TRBV5-6,TRBD1,-,14,TRBJ2-7,CASSVDRETDEQYF,TGTGCCAGCAGCGTGGACAGGGAAACAGACGAGCAGTACTTC
TRBV19,TRBD2,-,15,TRBJ2-7,CASRTGTSGPYEQYF,TGTGCCAGTAGGACCGGGACTAGCGGTCCCTACGAGCAGTACTTC
TRBV9,TRBD1,-,16,TRBJ2-5,CASSVSDRGWGETQYF,TGTGCCAGCAGCGTTTCGGACAGGGGCTGGGGTGAGACCCAGTACTTC
TRBV19,TRBD2,once,17,TRBJ2-1,CASSINLAGQSYNEQFF,TGTGCCAGTAGTATCAATCTAGCGGGACAATCATACAATGAGCAGTTCTTC
TRBV6-5,TRBD2,-,14,TRBJ2-1,CASRLGTSGNEQFF,TGTGCCAGCAGACTAGGGACTAGCGGCAATGAGCAGTTCTTC
TRBV13,TRBD2,-,15,TRBJ2-3,CASSAGLANTDTQYF,TGTGCCAGCAGCGCCGGACTAGCAAACACAGATACGCAGTATTTT
TRBV27,-,-,14,TRBJ1-1,CASSLYGANTEAFF,TGTGCCAGCAGTTTGTATGGGGCCAACACTGAAGCTTTCTTT
TRBV6-5,TRBD2,-,16,TRBJ2-2,CASSYSGLAGTGELFF,TGTGCCAGCAGTTACTCAGGCCTAGCGGGGACCGGGGAGCTGTTTTTT
TRBV19,-,-,16,TRBJ2-2,CASSPRGGHVAGELFF,TGTGCCAGTAGTCCCCGGGGAGGCCACGTCGCCGGGGAGCTGTTTTTT
TRBV30,-,-,12,TRBJ2-7,CAWSGDSYEQYF,TGTGCCTGGTCCGGGGACTCCTACGAGCAGTACTTC
TRBV28,TRBD1,-,16,TRBJ2-2,CASSLSGTGYAGELFF,TGTGCCAGCAGTTTATCCGGGACAGGGTACGCCGGGGAGCTGTTTTTT
TRBV4-3,-,-,14,TRBJ2-5,CASSHEYPGETQYF,TGCGCCAGCAGCCATGAGTACCCCGGAGAGACCCAGTACTTC
TRBV29-1,TRBD1,-,13,TRBJ2-7,CSVRTGGRYEQYF,TGCAGCGTCCGGACAGGGGGTCGCTACGAGCAGTACTTC
TRBV5-4,TRBD1,-,13,TRBJ1-2,CASSWDRGDGYTF,TGTGCCAGCAGCTGGGACAGGGGGGACGGCTACACCTTC
TRBV5-4,-,-,14,TRBJ2-7,CASSLPSNRDEQYF,TGTGCCAGCAGCTTGCCCTCAAACAGGGACGAGCAGTACTTC
TRBV27,-,-,13,TRBJ2-1,CASSSDRYNEQFF,TGTGCCAGCAGTTCCGACAGATACAATGAGCAGTTCTTC
TRBV9,TRBD2,-,16,TRBJ2-7,CASSVGSGRVSYEQYF,TGTGCCAGCAGCGTAGGGAGCGGGAGGGTATCCTACGAGCAGTACTTC
TRBV6-5,TRBD1,-,14,TRBJ1-1,CASSTGQDMREAFF,TGTGCCAGCAGTACCGGACAGGACATGAGGGAAGCTTTCTTT
TRBV5-1,TRBD2,-,15,TRBJ2-1,CASSLSTSGYNEQFF,TGCGCCAGCAGCTTGTCGACTAGCGGATACAATGAGCAGTTCTTC
TRBV7-6,TRBD2,-,15,TRBJ2-1,CASRHGTSGLNEQFF,TGTGCCAGCAGACACGGGACTAGCGGGCTCAATGAGCAGTTCTTC